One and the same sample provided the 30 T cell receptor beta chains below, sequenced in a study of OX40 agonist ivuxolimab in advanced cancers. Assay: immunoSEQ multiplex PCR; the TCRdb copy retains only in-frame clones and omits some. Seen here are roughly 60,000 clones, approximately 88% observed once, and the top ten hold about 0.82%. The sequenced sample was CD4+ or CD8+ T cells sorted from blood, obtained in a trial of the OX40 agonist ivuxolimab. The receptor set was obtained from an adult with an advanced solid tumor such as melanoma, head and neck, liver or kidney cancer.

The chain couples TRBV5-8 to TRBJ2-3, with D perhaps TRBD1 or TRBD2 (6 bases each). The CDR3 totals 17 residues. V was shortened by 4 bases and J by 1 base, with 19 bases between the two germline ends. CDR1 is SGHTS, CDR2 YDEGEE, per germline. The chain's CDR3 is CASSPLGGVWRTDTQYF. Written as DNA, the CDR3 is TGTGCCAGCAGCCCCCTGGGGGGCGTTTGGCGCACAGATACGCAGTATTTT.

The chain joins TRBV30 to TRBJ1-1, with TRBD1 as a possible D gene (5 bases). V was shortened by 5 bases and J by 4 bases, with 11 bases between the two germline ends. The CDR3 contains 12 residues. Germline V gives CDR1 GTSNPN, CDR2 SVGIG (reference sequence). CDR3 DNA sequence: TGTGCCTGGGAGGCTAGGGGCACTGAAGCTTTCTTT. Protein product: CAWEARGTEAFF.

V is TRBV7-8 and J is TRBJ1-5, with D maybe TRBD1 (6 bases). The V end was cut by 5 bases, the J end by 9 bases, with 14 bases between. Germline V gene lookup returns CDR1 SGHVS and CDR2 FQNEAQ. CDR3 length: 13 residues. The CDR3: CASSPQGGWPQHF. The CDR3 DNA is TGTGCCAGCAGCCCCCAAGGGGGGTGGCCCCAGCATTTT.

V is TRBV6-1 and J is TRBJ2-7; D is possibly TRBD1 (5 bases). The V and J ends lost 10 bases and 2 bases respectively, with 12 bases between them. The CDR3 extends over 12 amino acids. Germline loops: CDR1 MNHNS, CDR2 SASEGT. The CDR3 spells CAISGSTYEQYF. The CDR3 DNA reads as TGTGCCATCTCAGGGTCAACCTACGAGCAGTACTTC.

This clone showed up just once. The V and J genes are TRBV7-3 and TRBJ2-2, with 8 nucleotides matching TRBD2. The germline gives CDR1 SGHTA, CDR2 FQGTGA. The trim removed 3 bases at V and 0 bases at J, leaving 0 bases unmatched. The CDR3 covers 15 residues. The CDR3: CASSLTSANTGELFF. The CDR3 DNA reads TGTGCCAGCAGCTTGACTAGCGCGAACACCGGGGAGCTGTTTTTT. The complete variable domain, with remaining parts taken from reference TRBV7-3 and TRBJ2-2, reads GAGVSQTPSNKVTEKGKYVELRCDPISGHTALYWYRQSLGQGPEFLIYFQGTGAADDSGLPNDRFFAVRPEGSVSTLKIQRTERGDSAVYLCASSLTSANTGELFFGEGSRLTVL.

The CDR3 nucleotides read TGTGCCAGCAGCTTGTTATCGCCTAACACTGAAGCTTTCTTT. The encoded protein is CASSLLSPNTEAFF. The chain has TRBV5-8 and TRBJ1-1; D is unresolved. Trimming took 1 base from V and 2 from J, leaving 9 bases between them. This CDR3 comprises 14 residues. The germline gives CDR1 SGHTS, CDR2 YDEGEE.

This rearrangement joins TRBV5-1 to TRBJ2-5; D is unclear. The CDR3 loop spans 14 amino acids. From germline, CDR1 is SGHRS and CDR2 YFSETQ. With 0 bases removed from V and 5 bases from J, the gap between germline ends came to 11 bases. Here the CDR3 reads CASSLDIGRETQYF. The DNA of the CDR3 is TGCGCCAGCAGCTTGGATATAGGGCGGGAGACCCAGTACTTC.

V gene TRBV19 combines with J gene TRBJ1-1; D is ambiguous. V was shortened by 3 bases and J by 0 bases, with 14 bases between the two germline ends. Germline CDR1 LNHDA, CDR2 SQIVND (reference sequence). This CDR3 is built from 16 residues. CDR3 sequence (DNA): TGTGCCAGTAGTATGGTACAGTTCTCCATGAACACTGAAGCTTTCTTT. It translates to CASSMVQFSMNTEAFF.

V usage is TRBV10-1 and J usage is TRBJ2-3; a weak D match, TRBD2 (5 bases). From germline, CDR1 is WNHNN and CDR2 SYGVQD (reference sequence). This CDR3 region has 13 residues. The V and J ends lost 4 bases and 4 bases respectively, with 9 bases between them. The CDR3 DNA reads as TGCGCCAGCAGTGGGGCCGGGGCAGATACGCAGTATTTT. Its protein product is CASSGAGADTQYF.

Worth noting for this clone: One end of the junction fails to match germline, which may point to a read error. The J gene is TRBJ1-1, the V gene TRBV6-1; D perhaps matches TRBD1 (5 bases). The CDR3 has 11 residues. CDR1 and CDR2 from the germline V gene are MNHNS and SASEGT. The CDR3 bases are TGTGCCAGCAGTGAAAGCTGGGGGACGACTTTT. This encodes CASSESWGTTF.

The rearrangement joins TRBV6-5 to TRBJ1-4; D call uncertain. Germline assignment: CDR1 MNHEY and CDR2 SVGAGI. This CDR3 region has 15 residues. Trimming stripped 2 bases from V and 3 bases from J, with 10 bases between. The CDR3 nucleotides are TGTGCCAGCAGTTACGAGCGGGATCCTAATGAAAAACTGTTTTTT. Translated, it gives CASSYERDPNEKLFF.

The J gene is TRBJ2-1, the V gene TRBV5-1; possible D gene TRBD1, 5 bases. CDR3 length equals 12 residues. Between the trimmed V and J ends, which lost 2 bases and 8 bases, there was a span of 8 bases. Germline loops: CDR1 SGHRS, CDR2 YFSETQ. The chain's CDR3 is CASSFLGDEQFF. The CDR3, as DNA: TGCGCCAGCAGCTTTCTAGGGGATGAGCAGTTCTTC.

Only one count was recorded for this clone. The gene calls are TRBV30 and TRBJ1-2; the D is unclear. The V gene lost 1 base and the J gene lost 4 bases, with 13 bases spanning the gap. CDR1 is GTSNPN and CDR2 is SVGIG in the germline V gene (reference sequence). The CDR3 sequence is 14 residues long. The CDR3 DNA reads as TGTGCCTGGAGTGCGGATACAGTGTCCTATGGCTACACCTTC. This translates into CAWSADTVSYGYTF.

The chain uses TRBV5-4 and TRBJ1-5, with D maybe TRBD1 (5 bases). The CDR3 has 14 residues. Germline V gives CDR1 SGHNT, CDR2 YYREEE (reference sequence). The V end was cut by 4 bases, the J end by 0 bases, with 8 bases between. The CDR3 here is CASSRQNSNQPQHF. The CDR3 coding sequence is TGTGCCAGCAGCCGACAGAATAGCAATCAGCCCCAGCATTTT.

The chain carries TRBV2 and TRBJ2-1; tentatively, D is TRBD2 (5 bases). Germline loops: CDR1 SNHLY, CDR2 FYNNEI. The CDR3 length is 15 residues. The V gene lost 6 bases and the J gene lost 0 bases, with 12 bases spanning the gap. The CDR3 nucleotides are TGTGCCAGCAGGCGGAGTGAGGGCTCCTACAATGAGCAGTTCTTC. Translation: CASRRSEGSYNEQFF.

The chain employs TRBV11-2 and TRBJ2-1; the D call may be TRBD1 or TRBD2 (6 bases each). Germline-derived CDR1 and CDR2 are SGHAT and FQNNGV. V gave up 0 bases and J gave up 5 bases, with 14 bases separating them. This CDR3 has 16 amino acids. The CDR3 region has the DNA TGTGCCAGCAGCTTAGATTTGGGGGGCCCGAACAATGAGCAGTTCTTC. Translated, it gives CASSLDLGGPNNEQFF.

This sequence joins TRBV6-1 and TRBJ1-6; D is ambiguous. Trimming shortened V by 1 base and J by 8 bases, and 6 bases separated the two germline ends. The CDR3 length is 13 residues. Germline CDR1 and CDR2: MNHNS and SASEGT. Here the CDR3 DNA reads TGTGCCAGCAGTGAAGTGCGGGATTCACCCCTCCACTTT. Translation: CASSEVRDSPLHF.

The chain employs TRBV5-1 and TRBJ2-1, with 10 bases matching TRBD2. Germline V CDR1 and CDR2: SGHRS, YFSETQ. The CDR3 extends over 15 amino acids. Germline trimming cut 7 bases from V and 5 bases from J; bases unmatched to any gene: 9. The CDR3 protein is CASGNPSGRNNEQFF. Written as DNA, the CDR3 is TGCGCCAGCGGAAACCCTAGCGGGAGAAACAATGAGCAGTTCTTC.

The CDR3 here is CASGNGHPDPLHF. CDR3 nucleotide sequence: TGTGCCTCGGGGAACGGACACCCTGATCCCCTCCACTTT. The V and J genes are TRBV28 and TRBJ1-6, with TRBD1 as a possible D gene (5 bases). Germline V gene sequence: CDR1 MDHEN, CDR2 SYDVKM. CDR3 length: 13 residues. Trimming pared 11 bases from V and 13 bases from J, leaving 21 bases between.

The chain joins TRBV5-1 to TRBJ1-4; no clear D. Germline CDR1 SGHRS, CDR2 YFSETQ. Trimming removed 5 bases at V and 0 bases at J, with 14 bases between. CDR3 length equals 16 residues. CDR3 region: CASREKRSSTNEKLFF. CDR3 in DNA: TGCGCCAGCAGAGAAAAGAGAAGTTCAACTAATGAAAAACTGTTTTTT.

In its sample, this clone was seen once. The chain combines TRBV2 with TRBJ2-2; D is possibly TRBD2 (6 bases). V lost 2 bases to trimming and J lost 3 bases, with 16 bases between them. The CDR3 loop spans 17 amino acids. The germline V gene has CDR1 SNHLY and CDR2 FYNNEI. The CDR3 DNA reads TGTGCCAGCAGTGAATGGGGGTCTAGCGCCTACACCGGGGAGCTGTTTTTT. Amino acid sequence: CASSEWGSSAYTGELFF.

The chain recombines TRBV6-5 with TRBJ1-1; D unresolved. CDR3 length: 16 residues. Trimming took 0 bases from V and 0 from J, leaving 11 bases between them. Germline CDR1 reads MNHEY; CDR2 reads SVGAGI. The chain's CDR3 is CASSYSTTGVNTEAFF. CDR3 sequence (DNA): TGTGCCAGCAGTTACTCGACGACTGGGGTGAACACTGAAGCTTTCTTT.

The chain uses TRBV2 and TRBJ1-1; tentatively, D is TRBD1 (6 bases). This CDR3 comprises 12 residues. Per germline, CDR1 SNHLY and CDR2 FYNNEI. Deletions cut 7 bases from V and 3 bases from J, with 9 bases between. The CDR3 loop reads CASTGDYTEAFF. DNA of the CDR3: TGTGCCAGCACAGGGGACTACACTGAAGCTTTCTTT.

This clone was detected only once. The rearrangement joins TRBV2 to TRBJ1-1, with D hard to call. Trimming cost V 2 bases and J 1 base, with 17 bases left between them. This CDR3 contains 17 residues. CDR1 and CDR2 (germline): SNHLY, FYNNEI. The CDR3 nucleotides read TGTGCCAGCAGTGAACGCCAAAACGTGTACGGGAACACTGAAGCTTTCTTT. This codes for CASSERQNVYGNTEAFF. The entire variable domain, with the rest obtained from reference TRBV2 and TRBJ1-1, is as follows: EPEVTQTPSHQVTQMGQEVILRCVPISNHLYFYWYRQILGQKVEFLVSFYNNEISEKSEIFDDQFSVERPDGSNFTLKIRSTKLEDSAMYFCASSERQNVYGNTEAFFGQGTRLTVV.

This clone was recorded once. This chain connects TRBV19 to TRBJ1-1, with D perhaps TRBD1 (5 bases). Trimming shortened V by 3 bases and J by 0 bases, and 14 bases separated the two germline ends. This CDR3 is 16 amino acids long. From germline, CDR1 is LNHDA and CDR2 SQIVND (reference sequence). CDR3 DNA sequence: TGTGCCAGTAGTATGCGGGGGGAGGCGATGAACACTGAAGCTTTCTTT. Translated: CASSMRGEAMNTEAFF. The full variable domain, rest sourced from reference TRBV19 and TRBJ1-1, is DGGITQSPKYLFRKEGQNVTLSCEQNLNHDAMYWYRQDPGQGLRLIYYSQIVNDFQKGDIAEGYSVSREKKESFPLTVTSAQKNPTAFYLCASSMRGEAMNTEAFFGQGTRLTVV.

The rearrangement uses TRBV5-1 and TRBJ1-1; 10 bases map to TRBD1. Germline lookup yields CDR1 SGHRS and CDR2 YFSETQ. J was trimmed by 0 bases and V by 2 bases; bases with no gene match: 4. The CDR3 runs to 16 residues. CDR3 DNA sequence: TGCGCCAGCAGCTTAGGGACAGGGGCTTTGAACACTGAAGCTTTCTTT. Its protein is CASSLGTGALNTEAFF.

CDR3: CASRQEVSSEQFF. The CDR3 DNA is TGTGCCAGTAGACAGGAGGTGAGCAGTGAGCAGTTCTTC. V usage is TRBV2 and J usage is TRBJ2-1; a weak D match, TRBD1 (6 bases). Germline V gives CDR1 SNHLY, CDR2 FYNNEI. The CDR3 is 13 amino acids. Between the trimmed V and J ends, which lost 9 bases and 9 bases, there was a span of 18 bases.

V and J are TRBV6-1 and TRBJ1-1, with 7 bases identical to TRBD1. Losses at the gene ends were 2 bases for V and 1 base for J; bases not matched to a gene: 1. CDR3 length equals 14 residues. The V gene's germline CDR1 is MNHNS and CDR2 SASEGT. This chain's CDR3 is CASSEHRGNTEAFF. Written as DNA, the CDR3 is TGTGCCAGCAGTGAACACAGGGGGAACACTGAAGCTTTCTTT.

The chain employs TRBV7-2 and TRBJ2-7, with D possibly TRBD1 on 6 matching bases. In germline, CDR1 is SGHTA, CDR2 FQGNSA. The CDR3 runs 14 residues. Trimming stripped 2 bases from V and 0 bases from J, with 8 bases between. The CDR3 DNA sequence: TGTGCCAGCAGCTTATTCAGGGGCTCCTACGAGCAGTACTTC. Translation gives CASSLFRGSYEQYF.

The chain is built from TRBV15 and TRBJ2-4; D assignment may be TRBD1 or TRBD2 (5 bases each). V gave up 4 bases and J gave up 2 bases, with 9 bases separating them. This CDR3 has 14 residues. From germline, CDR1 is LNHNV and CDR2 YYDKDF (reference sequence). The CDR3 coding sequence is TGTGCCACCAGCATCGGGACGTCCAAAAACATTCAGTACTTC. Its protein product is CATSIGTSKNIQYF. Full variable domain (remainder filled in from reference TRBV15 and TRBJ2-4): DAMVIQNPRYQVTQFGKPVTLSCSQTLNHNVMYWYQQKSSQAPKLLFHYYDKDFNNEADTPDNFQSRRPNTSFCFLDIRSPGLGDTAMYLCATSIGTSKNIQYFGAGTRLSVL.